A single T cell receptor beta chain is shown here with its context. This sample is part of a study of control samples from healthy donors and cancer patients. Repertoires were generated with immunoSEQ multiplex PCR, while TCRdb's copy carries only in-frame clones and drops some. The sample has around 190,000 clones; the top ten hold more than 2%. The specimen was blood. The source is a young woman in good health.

CDR3 in DNA: TGTGCCAGCAGCTCCCCTCTCTACGGACAGGGAGAAAACACCATATATTTT. This sequence encodes CASSSPLYGQGENTIYF. The chain combines TRBV7-2 with TRBJ1-3; 8 nucleotides align to TRBD1. Germline-derived CDR1 and CDR2 are SGHTA and FQGNSA. The CDR3 runs to 17 residues. Trimming at V came to 4 bases and at J to 6 bases, leaving 14 bases not matched to a gene.